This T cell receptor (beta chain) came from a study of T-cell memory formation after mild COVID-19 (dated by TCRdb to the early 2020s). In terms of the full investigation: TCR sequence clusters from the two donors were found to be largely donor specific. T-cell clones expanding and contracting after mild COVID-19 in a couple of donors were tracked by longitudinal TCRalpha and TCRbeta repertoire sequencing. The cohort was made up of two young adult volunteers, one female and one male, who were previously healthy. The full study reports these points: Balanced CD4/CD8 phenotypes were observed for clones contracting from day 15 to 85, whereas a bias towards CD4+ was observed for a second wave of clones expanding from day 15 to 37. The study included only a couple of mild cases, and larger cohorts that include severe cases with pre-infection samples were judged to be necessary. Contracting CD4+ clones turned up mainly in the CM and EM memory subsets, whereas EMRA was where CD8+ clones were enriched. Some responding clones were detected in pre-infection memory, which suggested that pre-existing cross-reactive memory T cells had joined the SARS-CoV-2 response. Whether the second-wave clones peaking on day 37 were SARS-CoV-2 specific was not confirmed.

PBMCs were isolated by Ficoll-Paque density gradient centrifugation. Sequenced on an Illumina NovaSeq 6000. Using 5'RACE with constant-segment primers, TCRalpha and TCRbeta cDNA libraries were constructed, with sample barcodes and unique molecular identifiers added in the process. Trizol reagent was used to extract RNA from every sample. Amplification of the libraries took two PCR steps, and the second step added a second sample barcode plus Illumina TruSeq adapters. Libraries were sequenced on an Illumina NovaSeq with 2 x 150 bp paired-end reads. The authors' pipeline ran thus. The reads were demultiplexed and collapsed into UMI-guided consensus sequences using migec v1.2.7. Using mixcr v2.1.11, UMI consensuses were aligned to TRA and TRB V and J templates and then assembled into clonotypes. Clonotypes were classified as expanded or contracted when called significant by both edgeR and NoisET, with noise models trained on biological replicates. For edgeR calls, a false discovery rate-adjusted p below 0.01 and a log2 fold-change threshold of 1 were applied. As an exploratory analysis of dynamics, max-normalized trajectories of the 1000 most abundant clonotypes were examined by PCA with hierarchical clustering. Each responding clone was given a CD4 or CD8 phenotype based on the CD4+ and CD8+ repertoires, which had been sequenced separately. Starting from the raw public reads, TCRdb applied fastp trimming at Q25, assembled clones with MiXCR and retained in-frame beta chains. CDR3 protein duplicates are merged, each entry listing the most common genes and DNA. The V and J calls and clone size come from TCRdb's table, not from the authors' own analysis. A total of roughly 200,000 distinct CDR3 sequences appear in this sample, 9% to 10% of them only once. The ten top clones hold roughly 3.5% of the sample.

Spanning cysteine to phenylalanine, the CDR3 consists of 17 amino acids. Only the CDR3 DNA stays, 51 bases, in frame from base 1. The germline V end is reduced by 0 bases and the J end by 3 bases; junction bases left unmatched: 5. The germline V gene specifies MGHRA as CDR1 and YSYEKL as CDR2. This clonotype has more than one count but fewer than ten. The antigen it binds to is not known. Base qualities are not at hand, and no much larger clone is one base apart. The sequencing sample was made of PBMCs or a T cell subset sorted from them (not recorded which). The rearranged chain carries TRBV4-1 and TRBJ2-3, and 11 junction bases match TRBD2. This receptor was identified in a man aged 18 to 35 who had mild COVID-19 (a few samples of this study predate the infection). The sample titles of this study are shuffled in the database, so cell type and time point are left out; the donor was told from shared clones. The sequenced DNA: TGCGCCAGCAGCCAAGATCTTGTAGCGGGGGGGACAGATACGCAGTATTTT. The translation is CASSQDLVAGGTDTQYF.